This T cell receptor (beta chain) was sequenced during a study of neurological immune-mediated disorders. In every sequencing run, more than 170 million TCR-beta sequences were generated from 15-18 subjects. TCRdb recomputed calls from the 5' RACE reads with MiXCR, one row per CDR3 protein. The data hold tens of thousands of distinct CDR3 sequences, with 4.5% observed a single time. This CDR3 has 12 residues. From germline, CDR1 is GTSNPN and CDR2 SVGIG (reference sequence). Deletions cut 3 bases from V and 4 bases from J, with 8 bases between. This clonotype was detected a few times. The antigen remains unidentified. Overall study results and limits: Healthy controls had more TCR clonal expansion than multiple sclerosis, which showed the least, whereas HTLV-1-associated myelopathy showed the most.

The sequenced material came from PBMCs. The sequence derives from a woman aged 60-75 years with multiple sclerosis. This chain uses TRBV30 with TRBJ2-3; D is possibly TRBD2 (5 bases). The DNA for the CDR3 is TGTGCCTGGAGCTTCGGGGCAGATACGCAGTATTTT. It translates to CAWSFGADTQYF.